The 4 T cell receptor beta chains below were found in one sample sequenced in a study of human thymus T cells. The assay was immunoSEQ multiplex PCR, and TCRdb's table has in-frame clones only and misses some. Among tens of thousands of clones listed, around 94% were seen once. The sequenced sample consisted of blood. The receptors derive from a boy in the first two years of life with a congenital heart defect but otherwise immunologically healthy.

CDR3 DNA: TGTGCCAGCTCACCGAAACAGGGTCCCAACACTGAAGCTTTCTTT. It specifies CASSPKQGPNTEAFF. The V and J genes are TRBV18 and TRBJ1-1; a weak D match, TRBD1 (6 bases). CDR1 and CDR2 (germline): KGHSH, LQKENI. V dropped 3 bases and J dropped 2 bases, with 13 bases sitting between them. The CDR3 is 15 residues long. The complete variable domain, with remaining parts taken from reference TRBV18 and TRBJ1-1, reads NAGVMQNPRHLVRRRGQEARLRCSPMKGHSHVYWYRQLPEEGLKFMVYLQKENIIDESGMPKERFSAEFPKEGPSILRIQQVVRGDSAAYFCASSPKQGPNTEAFFGQGTRLTVV.

The chain has TRBV7-2 and TRBJ2-7, with 11 bases aligning to TRBD2. Per germline, CDR1 SGHTA and CDR2 FQGNSA. The CDR3 has 16 amino acids. With V trimmed by 0 bases and J by 7 bases, 8 bases remained unmatched. CDR3 coding DNA: TGTGCCAGCAGCTTAGCCCTAGCGGGAGGCCCGGGGGAGCAGTACTTC. The encoded protein is CASSLALAGGPGEQYF. Full variable domain (outside the CDR3, taken from reference TRBV7-2 and TRBJ2-7): GAGVSQSPSNKVTEKGKDVELRCDPISGHTALYWYRQSLGQGLEFLIYFQGNSAPDKSGLPSDRFSAERTGGSVSTLTIQRTQQEDSAVYLCASSLALAGGPGEQYFGPGTRLTVT.

The V and J genes are TRBV9 and TRBJ2-3; weak D call: TRBD1 (6 bases). V dropped 4 bases and J dropped 2 bases, with 17 bases sitting between them. Germline assignment: CDR1 SGDLS and CDR2 YYNGEE. The CDR3 length is 16 residues. CDR3: CASSTLQGWDTDTQYF. The CDR3, as DNA: TGTGCCAGCAGCACCCTCCAGGGGTGGGACACAGATACGCAGTATTTT.

The chain links TRBV28 to TRBJ1-2, with a possible D match to TRBD1 (6 bases). Germline V gene sequence: CDR1 MDHEN, CDR2 SYDVKM. The CDR3 has 21 amino acids. The V and J ends lost 7 bases and 3 bases respectively, with 36 bases between them. The CDR3 here is CASKSNLPQFQTGTTDYGYTF. CDR3 sequence (DNA): TGTGCCAGCAAATCCAACCTCCCCCAATTTCAGACAGGAACTACAGACTATGGCTACACCTTC.